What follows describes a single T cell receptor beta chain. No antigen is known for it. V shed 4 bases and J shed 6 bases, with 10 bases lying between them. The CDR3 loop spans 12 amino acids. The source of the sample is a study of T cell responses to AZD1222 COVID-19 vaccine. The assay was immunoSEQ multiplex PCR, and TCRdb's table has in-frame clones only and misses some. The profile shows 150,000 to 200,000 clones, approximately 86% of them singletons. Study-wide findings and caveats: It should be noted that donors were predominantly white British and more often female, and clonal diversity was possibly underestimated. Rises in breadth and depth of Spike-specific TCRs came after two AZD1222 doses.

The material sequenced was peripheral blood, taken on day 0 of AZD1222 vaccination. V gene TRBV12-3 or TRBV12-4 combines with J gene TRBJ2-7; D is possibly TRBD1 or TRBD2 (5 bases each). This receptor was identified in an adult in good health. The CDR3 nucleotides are TGTGCCAGCAGTTGGGGGACCGTCGAGCAGTACTTC. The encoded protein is CASSWGTVEQYF.